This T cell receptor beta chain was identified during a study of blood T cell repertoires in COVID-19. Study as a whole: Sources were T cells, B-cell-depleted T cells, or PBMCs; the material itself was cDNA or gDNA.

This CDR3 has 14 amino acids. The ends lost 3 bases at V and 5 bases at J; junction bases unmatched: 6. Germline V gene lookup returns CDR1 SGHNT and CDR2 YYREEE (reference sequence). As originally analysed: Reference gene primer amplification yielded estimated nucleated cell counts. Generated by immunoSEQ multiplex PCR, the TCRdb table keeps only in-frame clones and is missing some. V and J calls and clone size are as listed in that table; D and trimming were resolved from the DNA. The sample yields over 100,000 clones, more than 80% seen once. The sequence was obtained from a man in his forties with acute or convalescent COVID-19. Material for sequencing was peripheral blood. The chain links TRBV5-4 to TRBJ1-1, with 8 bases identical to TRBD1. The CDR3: CASSSDRVRTEAFF. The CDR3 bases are TGTGCCAGCAGCTCGGACAGGGTAAGAACTGAAGCTTTCTTT. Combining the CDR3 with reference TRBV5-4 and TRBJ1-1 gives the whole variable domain ETGVTQSPTHLIKTRGQQVTLRCSSQSGHNTVSWYQQALGQGPQFIFQYYREEENGRGNFPPRFSGLQFPNYSSELNVNALELDDSALYLCASSSDRVRTEAFFGQGTRLTVV.